This TCR beta chain was profiled in a study of regulatory T cells in long-lasting Graves disease. Construction of TCR beta libraries relied on iRepertoire HTBI primers and on Arm-PCR targeting CDR3 regions. TCRdb analysed the multiplex PCR reads with MiXCR anew, one entry per CDR3 protein. The sample holds under 450,000 distinct CDR3 sequences; about 25% are singletons and the top ten take around 24%. In the case of this clonotype: Its matching antigen is unknown.

Broader study findings: Having few samples may have compromised the accuracy. Repertoires from persistent disease leaned toward TRBV28, TRBJ1-2 and TRBJ2-5.

Time point noted: persistent/refractory GD, antithyroid drugs over 5 years with positive TRAb. Construction of the TCR library relied on RNA isolated from PBMCs. A roughly 8.1-milliliter sample of peripheral blood was drawn into EDTA tubes. The CDR3 runs 15 residues. V lost 5 bases, J lost 0 bases, and 11 bases lay in between. The chain recombines TRBV12-3 or TRBV12-4 with TRBJ2-1; no reliable D call. The source was peripheral blood mononuclear cells (PBMCs), collected when the disease was refractory, from a patient treated with antithyroid drugs. The source is a female donor with Graves disease. The CDR3 sequence is CASSKGPSSYNEQFF. DNA for the CDR3: TGTGCCAGCAGTAAAGGTCCTAGCTCCTACAATGAGCAGTTCTTC.